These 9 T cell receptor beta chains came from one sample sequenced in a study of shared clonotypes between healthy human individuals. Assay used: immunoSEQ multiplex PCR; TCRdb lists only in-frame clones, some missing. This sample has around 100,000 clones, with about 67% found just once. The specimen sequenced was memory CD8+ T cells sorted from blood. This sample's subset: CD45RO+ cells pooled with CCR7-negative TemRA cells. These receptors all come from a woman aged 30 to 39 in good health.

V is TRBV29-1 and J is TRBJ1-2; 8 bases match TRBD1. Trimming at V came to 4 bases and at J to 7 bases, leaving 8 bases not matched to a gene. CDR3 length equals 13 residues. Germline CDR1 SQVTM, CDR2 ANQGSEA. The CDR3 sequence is CSVGGQGGSGYTF. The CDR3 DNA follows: TGCAGCGTTGGAGGACAGGGAGGCTCTGGCTACACCTTC. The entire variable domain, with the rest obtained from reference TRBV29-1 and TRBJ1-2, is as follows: SAVISQKPSRDICQRGTSLTIQCQVDSQVTMMFWYRQQPGQSLTLIATANQGSEATYESGFVIDKFPISRPNLTFSTLTVSNMSPEDSSIYLCSVGGQGGSGYTFGSGTRLTVV.

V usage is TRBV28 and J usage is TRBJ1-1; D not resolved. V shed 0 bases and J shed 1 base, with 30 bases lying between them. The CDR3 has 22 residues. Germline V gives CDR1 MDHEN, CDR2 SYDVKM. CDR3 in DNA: TGTGCCAGCAGTTTATGGCAGACCCCCTCCCCGGGCGGATTTATACGGAACACTGAAGCTTTCTTT. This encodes CASSLWQTPSPGGFIRNTEAFF.

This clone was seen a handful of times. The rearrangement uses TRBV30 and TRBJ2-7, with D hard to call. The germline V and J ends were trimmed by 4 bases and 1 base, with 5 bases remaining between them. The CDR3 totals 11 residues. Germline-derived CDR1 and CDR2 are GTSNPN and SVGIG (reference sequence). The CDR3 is CAWTASYEQYF. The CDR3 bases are TGTGCCTGGACAGCTTCCTACGAGCAGTACTTC.

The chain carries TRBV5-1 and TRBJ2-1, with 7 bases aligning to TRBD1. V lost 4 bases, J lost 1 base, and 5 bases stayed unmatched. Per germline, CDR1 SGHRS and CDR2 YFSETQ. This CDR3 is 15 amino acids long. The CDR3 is CASSRDSDSYNEQFF. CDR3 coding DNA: TGCGCCAGCAGCAGGGACAGCGATTCCTACAATGAGCAGTTCTTC.

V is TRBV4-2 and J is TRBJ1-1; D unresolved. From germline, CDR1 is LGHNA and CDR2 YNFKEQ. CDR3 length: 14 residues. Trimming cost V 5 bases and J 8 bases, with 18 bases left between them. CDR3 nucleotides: TGTGCCAGCAGCTTGGAAGATAATAATATGGAAGCTTTCTTT. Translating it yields CASSLEDNNMEAFF.

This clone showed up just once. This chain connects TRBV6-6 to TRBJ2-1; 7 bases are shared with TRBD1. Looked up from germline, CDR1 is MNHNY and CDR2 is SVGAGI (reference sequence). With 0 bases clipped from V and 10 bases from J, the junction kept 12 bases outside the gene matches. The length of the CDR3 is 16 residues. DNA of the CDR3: TGTGCCAGCAGTTACTCTCGACAGGGTCCCGTAAGCGAGCAGTTCTTC. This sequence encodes CASSYSRQGPVSEQFF.

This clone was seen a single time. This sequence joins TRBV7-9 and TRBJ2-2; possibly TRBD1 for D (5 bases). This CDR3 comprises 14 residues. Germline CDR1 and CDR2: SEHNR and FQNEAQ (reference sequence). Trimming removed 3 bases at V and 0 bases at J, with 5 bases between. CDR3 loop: CASSLTANTGELFF. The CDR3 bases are TGTGCCAGCAGCTTGACAGCGAACACCGGGGAGCTGTTTTTT.

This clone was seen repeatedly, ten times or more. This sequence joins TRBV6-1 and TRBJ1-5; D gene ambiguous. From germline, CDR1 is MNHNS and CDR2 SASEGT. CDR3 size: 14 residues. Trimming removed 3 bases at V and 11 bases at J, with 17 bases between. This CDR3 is CASSDLITTAAQHF. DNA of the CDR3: TGTGCCAGCAGTGATCTTATTACGACCGCTGCCCAGCATTTT.

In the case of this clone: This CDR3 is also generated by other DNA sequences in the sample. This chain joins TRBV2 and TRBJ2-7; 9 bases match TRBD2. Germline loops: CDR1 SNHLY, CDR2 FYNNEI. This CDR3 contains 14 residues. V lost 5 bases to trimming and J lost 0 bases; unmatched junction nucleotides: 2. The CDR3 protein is CASSSGRNSYEQYF. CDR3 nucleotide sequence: TGTGCCAGCAGTAGCGGGAGGAACTCCTACGAGCAGTACTTC.